What follows are 30 T cell receptor beta chains derived from one specimen sequenced in a study of blood T cell repertoires in COVID-19. This table comes from immunoSEQ multiplex PCR, and its TCRdb copy is limited to in-frame clones, with some not included. The table lists about 110,000 clones, 88% of them singletons, with under 2.5% in the top ten. The sample was peripheral blood. The receptor set was obtained from a human donor in a cohort sampled during active COVID-19.

The V and J genes are TRBV9 and TRBJ2-3; weak D call: TRBD2 (5 bases). Trimming took off 0 bases at V and 2 bases at J, with 10 bases between the two ends. The CDR3 contains 15 residues. Germline V CDR1 and CDR2: SGDLS, YYNGEE. In DNA, the CDR3 is TGTGCCAGCAGCGTAGCGAGCGGATTCACAGATACGCAGTATTTT. Its translation: CASSVASGFTDTQYF.

This clone was recorded only once. J is TRBJ1-2 and V is TRBV28; 7 bases line up with TRBD1. V dropped 8 bases and J dropped 8; count of bases not matched to a gene: 11. Germline lookup yields CDR1 MDHEN and CDR2 SYDVKM. The CDR3 sequence is 13 residues long. This CDR3 is CASGGTDGWGYTF. The CDR3 coding sequence is TGTGCCAGCGGGGGGACAGATGGTTGGGGCTACACCTTC.

This clone occurred a few times. The genes are TRBV20-1 and TRBJ1-2; D unresolved. There are 11 residues in the CDR3. Germline CDR1 is DFQATT and CDR2 is SNEGSKA (reference sequence). The ends were cut back, 4 bases at V and 3 bases at J, with 6 bases in the middle. The CDR3 protein is CSANTDYGYTF. The DNA for the CDR3 is TGCAGTGCTAATACGGACTATGGCTACACCTTC.

The V call is TRBV10-1, the J call TRBJ2-5; D ambiguous. V dropped 3 bases and J dropped 0 bases, with 5 bases sitting between them. Germline V lookup: CDR1 WNHNN, CDR2 SYGVQD (reference sequence). CDR3 length: 13 residues. In DNA form, the CDR3 reads TGCGCCAGCAGTGACAGGAACCAAGAGACCCAGTACTTC. Translation: CASSDRNQETQYF.

CDR3 sequence reads: CAISTSGREQFF. The CDR3 DNA follows: TGTGCCATCAGCACTAGCGGTCGGGAGCAGTTCTTC. The gene calls are TRBV10-3 and TRBJ2-1, with 8 positions matching TRBD2. Looked up from germline, CDR1 is ENHRY and CDR2 is SYGVKD. The CDR3 is 12 residues long. The V and J ends lost 6 bases and 10 bases, in that order; junction bases with no gene match: 5.

V gene TRBV5-1 combines with J gene TRBJ2-1; 11 bases map to TRBD2. CDR3 size: 15 residues. CDR1 is SGHRS, CDR2 YFSETQ, per germline. V was pared by 0 bases and J by 7 bases, with 3 bases of the junction left unmatched. For the CDR3, the DNA is TGCGCCAGCAGCTTGGTAGCGGGAGGGTCAAATGAGCAGTTCTTC. It translates to CASSLVAGGSNEQFF. The whole variable domain, remainder taken from reference TRBV5-1 and TRBJ2-1, is KAGVTQTPRYLIKTRGQQVTLSCSPISGHRSVSWYQQTPGQGLQFLFEYFSETQRNKGNFPGRFSGRQFSNSRSEMNVSTLELGDSALYLCASSLVAGGSNEQFFGPGTRLTVL.

The chain couples TRBV2 to TRBJ1-5, with a tentative D call TRBD1 (5 bases). The V gene lost 2 bases and the J gene lost 2 bases, with 16 bases spanning the gap. The CDR3 consists of 17 residues. Germline V gene data show CDR1 as SNHLY and CDR2 as FYNNEI. The CDR3: CASSESAGSYRNQPQHF. The DNA for the CDR3 is TGTGCCAGCAGTGAATCGGCAGGGTCCTATCGCAATCAGCCCCAGCATTTT. Variable domain in full (rest from reference TRBV2 and TRBJ1-5): EPEVTQTPSHQVTQMGQEVILRCVPISNHLYFYWYRQILGQKVEFLVSFYNNEISEKSEIFDDQFSVERPDGSNFTLKIRSTKLEDSAMYFCASSESAGSYRNQPQHFGDGTRLSIL.

This rearrangement joins TRBV4-1 to TRBJ1-3, with D possibly TRBD1 on 6 matching bases. The CDR3 is 14 amino acids. Trimming cost V 0 bases and J 7 bases, with 10 bases left between them. CDR1 and CDR2 (germline): MGHRA, YSYEKL. In DNA form, the CDR3 reads TGCGCCAGCAGCCAAGATGGCGGGGGCAACACCATATATTTT. Encoded protein: CASSQDGGGNTIYF.

J is TRBJ2-7 and V is TRBV6-5, with TRBD1 matching 8 bases. Germline-derived CDR1 and CDR2 are MNHEY and SVGAGI. The CDR3 spans 15 residues. The V gene end was trimmed by 5 bases and the J gene end by 6 bases; junction bases not matched to a gene: 12. DNA for the CDR3: TGTGCCAGCAGTCCTATGGAGACAGGGGTACGCGAGCAGTACTTC. This gives the protein CASSPMETGVREQYF.

The V call is TRBV29-1, the J call TRBJ2-1, with a possible D match to TRBD2 (7 bases). Germline-derived CDR1 and CDR2 are SQVTM and ANQGSEA. Trimming pared 4 bases from V and 0 bases from J, leaving 16 bases between. CDR3 length: 16 residues. CDR3 nucleotide sequence: TGCAGCGTTGGGGGGGGTACAGGGCTCTCCTACAATGAGCAGTTCTTC. It translates to CSVGGGTGLSYNEQFF.

V usage is TRBV7-8 and J usage is TRBJ2-3; D remains unclear. This CDR3 is built from 15 residues. V was pared by 1 base and J by 1 base, with 9 bases between. Germline V gene lookup returns CDR1 SGHVS and CDR2 FQNEAQ. Here the CDR3 reads CASSLESQGTDTQYF. DNA for the CDR3: TGTGCCAGCAGCTTAGAGTCCCAGGGCACAGATACGCAGTATTTT.

The rearrangement uses TRBV9 and TRBJ1-3; no clear D gene. The CDR3 loop spans 16 amino acids. V was shortened by 3 bases and J by 1 base, with 14 bases between the two germline ends. Per the germline V gene, CDR1 is SGDLS and CDR2 is YYNGEE. The chain's CDR3 is CASSEEFTSSGNTIYF. The CDR3 DNA follows: TGTGCCAGCAGCGAGGAGTTTACCTCGTCTGGAAACACCATATATTTT.

This clone has only one observation. The chain combines TRBV18 with TRBJ2-6, with TRBD1 as a possible D gene (6 bases). The CDR3 is 18 amino acids. V lost 5 bases and J lost 0, with 17 bases in between. Per germline, CDR1 KGHSH and CDR2 LQKENI. CDR3 sequence (DNA): TGTGCCAGCTCATCCCGACGGACAGCTAACTCTGGGGCCAACGTCCTGACTTTC. Amino acid sequence: CASSSRRTANSGANVLTF.

The chain recombines TRBV28 with TRBJ2-2, with 7 nucleotides matching TRBD2. The ends lost 5 bases at V and 0 bases at J; junction bases unmatched: 3. The length of the CDR3 is 15 residues. Germline CDR1 is MDHEN and CDR2 is SYDVKM. The CDR3 protein is CASSPTSANTGELFF. CDR3 sequence (DNA): TGTGCCAGCAGTCCCACTAGCGCGAACACCGGGGAGCTGTTTTTT. Full variable domain (rest looked up from reference TRBV28 and TRBJ2-2): DVKVTQSSRYLVKRTGEKVFLECVQDMDHENMFWYRQDPGLGLRLIYFSYDVKMKEKGDIPEGYSVSREKKERFSLILESASTNQTSMYLCASSPTSANTGELFFGEGSRLTVL.

The chain joins TRBV19 to TRBJ1-6; 8 bases agree with TRBD1. CDR1 and CDR2 (germline): LNHDA, SQIVND (reference sequence). There are 14 residues in the CDR3. J lost 13 bases, V lost 2 bases, and 7 bases had no gene match. The CDR3 DNA reads TGTGCCAGTAGTATAAACCTCCAGGGGGCCCCCCTCCACTTT. Translated, it gives CASSINLQGAPLHF.

V is TRBV25-1 and J is TRBJ2-7; the match to TRBD1 covers 8 bases. CDR3 length: 11 amino acids. Germline trimming cut 3 bases from V and 10 bases from J; bases unmatched to any gene: 2. From germline, CDR1 is MGHDK and CDR2 SYGVNS. The CDR3 here is CASSETGVQYF. Written as DNA, the CDR3 is TGTGCCAGCAGTGAGACAGGGGTACAGTACTTC.

The chain carries TRBV6-5 and TRBJ2-1, with 12 bases matching TRBD2. Germline trimming cut 0 bases from V and 8 bases from J; bases unmatched to any gene: 5. This CDR3 region has 16 residues. The germline CDR1 and CDR2 sequences are MNHEY and SVGAGI. The CDR3 reads CASSYSRTSGVDEQFF. The CDR3 DNA is TGTGCCAGCAGTTACTCGCGGACTAGCGGGGTTGATGAGCAGTTCTTC.

The V gene is TRBV7-9, the J gene TRBJ2-2; D perhaps matches TRBD1 (6 bases). CDR3 length: 13 residues. Germline V CDR1 and CDR2: SEHNR, FQNEAQ (reference sequence). Trimming took off 6 bases at V and 6 bases at J, with 11 bases between the two ends. The CDR3 coding sequence is TGTGCCAGCAGGGAACAGGGACCCGGGGAGCTGTTTTTT. It encodes CASREQGPGELFF.

This chain links TRBV6-6 with TRBJ1-6, with 8 bases fitting TRBD1. This CDR3 spans 20 amino acids. The ends lost 6 bases at V and 1 base at J; junction bases unmatched: 17. Germline CDR1 is MNHNY and CDR2 is SVGAGI (reference sequence). CDR3 in amino acids: CASSWSTGGRSASYNSPLHF. CDR3 nucleotides: TGTGCCAGCAGCTGGTCTACAGGGGGTAGGTCAGCGTCCTATAATTCACCCCTCCACTTT.

The genes are TRBV19 and TRBJ2-1; the match to TRBD2 covers 8 bases. J lost 0 bases, V lost 4 bases, and 5 bases had no gene match. The CDR3 is made up of 16 amino acids. Per the germline V gene, CDR1 is LNHDA and CDR2 is SQIVND (reference sequence). The CDR3 nucleotides read TGTGCCAGTAGTAGGGTCGGGGGGGCCTCCTACAATGAGCAGTTCTTC. It translates to CASSRVGGASYNEQFF.

This clone was detected once. The V call is TRBV3-1 (or the pseudogene TRBV3-2), the J call TRBJ2-5, with D possibly being TRBD1 (6 bases). CDR1 LGHDT and CDR2 YNNKEL come from the germline V gene (reference sequence). The CDR3 contains 15 residues. V gave up 2 bases and J gave up 1 base, with 11 bases separating them. CDR3 protein: CASSQQLTGQETQYF. The CDR3 bases are TGTGCCAGCAGCCAACAACTGACAGGCCAAGAGACCCAGTACTTC.

This clone was picked up one time. This chain connects TRBV18 to TRBJ1-2, with 9 bases aligning to TRBD1. From germline, CDR1 is KGHSH and CDR2 LQKENI. V dropped 3 bases and J dropped 3; count of bases not matched to a gene: 5. The CDR3 is made up of 15 amino acids. The CDR3 DNA reads TGTGCCAGCTCACCTCGACAGGGGGACCACTATGGCTACACCTTC. It translates to CASSPRQGDHYGYTF.

The chain employs TRBV4-1 and TRBJ2-1; TRBD2 matches 10 bases. With 4 bases clipped from V and 0 bases from J, the junction kept 12 bases outside the gene matches. CDR3 size: 19 residues. Germline V gene sequence: CDR1 MGHRA, CDR2 YSYEKL. For the CDR3, the DNA is TGCGCCAGCAGCCCCCTGGGGCTAGCGGGGGCCGCCTCCTACAATGAGCAGTTCTTC. This translates into CASSPLGLAGAASYNEQFF.

This chain links TRBV7-2 with TRBJ2-1; no clear D gene. Germline assignment: CDR1 SGHTA and CDR2 FQGNSA. The V end was cut by 5 bases, the J end by 2 bases, with 13 bases between. The CDR3 consists of 15 residues. CDR3 sequence: CASSATGTPYNEQFF. The CDR3 DNA reads as TGTGCCAGCAGCGCGACGGGTACCCCCTACAATGAGCAGTTCTTC.

The V call is TRBV28, the J call TRBJ2-7; possible D gene TRBD1, 6 bases. The germline V gene encodes CDR1 MDHEN and CDR2 SYDVKM. The CDR3 has 15 residues. V was shortened by 4 bases and J by 0 bases, with 13 bases between the two germline ends. The chain's CDR3 is CASSSTGLSSYEQYF. The DNA of the CDR3 is TGTGCCAGCAGTTCGACAGGTCTTAGCTCCTACGAGCAGTACTTC.

This chain joins TRBV19 and TRBJ2-7; 8 bases line up with TRBD2. The V gene's germline CDR1 is LNHDA and CDR2 SQIVND (reference sequence). The junction had 3 bases not matched to a gene; V was cut back by 5 bases and J by 3 bases. The CDR3 has 13 residues. CDR3 in DNA: TGTGCCAGTAGTCCCGGGACTAGCTACGAGCAGTACTTC. It yields the protein CASSPGTSYEQYF.

This chain links TRBV6-5 with TRBJ1-5; D is unclear. Trimming left V 7 bases short and J 4 bases short, with 14 bases between. CDR1 and CDR2 from the germline V gene are MNHEY and SVGAGI. The CDR3 totals 14 residues. The CDR3 spells CASKGGTGNQPQHF. DNA of the CDR3: TGTGCCAGCAAAGGTGGCACGGGGAATCAGCCCCAGCATTTT.

The chain joins TRBV28 to TRBJ1-6; 8 bases line up with TRBD1. Germline lookup yields CDR1 MDHEN and CDR2 SYDVKM. With 5 bases clipped from V and 8 bases from J, the junction kept 8 bases outside the gene matches. CDR3 length: 15 amino acids. The CDR3 loop reads CASSPQDRDDSPLHF. The CDR3 DNA follows: TGTGCCAGCAGTCCGCAGGACAGGGACGATTCACCCCTCCACTTT.

The chain employs TRBV28 and TRBJ1-4, with D hard to call. The germline V gene has CDR1 MDHEN and CDR2 SYDVKM. V was pared by 2 bases and J by 5 bases, with 9 bases between. The CDR3 is 14 amino acids. In DNA form, the CDR3 reads TGTGCCAGCAGTTTAAGGAGGACGAATGAAAAACTGTTTTTT. It translates to CASSLRRTNEKLFF. Supplemented by reference TRBV28 and TRBJ1-4, the full variable domain reads DVKVTQSSRYLVKRTGEKVFLECVQDMDHENMFWYRQDPGLGLRLIYFSYDVKMKEKGDIPEGYSVSREKKERFSLILESASTNQTSMYLCASSLRRTNEKLFFGSGTQLSVL.

This chain connects TRBV6-5 to TRBJ1-6, with 9 bases identical to TRBD1. The CDR3 is 16 residues long. In germline, CDR1 is MNHEY, CDR2 SVGAGI. Trimming removed 0 bases from V and 7 bases from J; junction bases left unmatched: 4. CDR3 amino acids: CASSYSRQGVNSPLHF. As DNA, the CDR3 is TGTGCCAGCAGTTACTCGAGACAGGGGGTAAATTCACCCCTCCACTTT.